The 10 T cell receptor beta chains presented below share a single source sample, sequenced in a study of yellow fever vaccine responses in identical twins. TCRdb re-called the RT-PCR reads through MiXCR, storing one row per CDR3 protein. The table has approximately 600 distinct CDR3 sequences, roughly 85% seen once. The sample in question was T cells from blood (PBMCs), unsorted or a sorted subset (not recorded which), obtained before or after yellow fever vaccination (not recorded which). Receptor source: a female donor who received the yellow fever vaccine.

This clonotype occurred a few times. This rearrangement joins TRBV2 to TRBJ1-1; tentative D call: TRBD1 (5 bases). Trimming cost V 3 bases and J 10 bases, with 15 bases left between them. Germline CDR1 is SNHLY and CDR2 is FYNNEI. The CDR3 is 13 amino acids. CDR3 loop: CASSETPGFTAFF. Here the CDR3 DNA reads TGTGCCAGCAGTGAGACCCCAGGGTTCACAGCTTTCTTT.

This chain uses TRBV4-3 with TRBJ2-7, with D hard to call. This CDR3 is built from 15 residues. The germline V gene has CDR1 LGHNA and CDR2 YSLEER. The V end was cut by 1 base, the J end by 0 bases, with 10 bases between. In DNA form, the CDR3 reads TGCGCCAGCAGCCAAGTTGCAGACCTCTCCTACGAGCAGTACTTC. It encodes CASSQVADLSYEQYF.

The chain couples TRBV11-2 to TRBJ2-1; D may correspond to TRBD1 or TRBD2 (5 bases each). The V end was cut by 6 bases, the J end by 10 bases, with 16 bases between. This CDR3 spans 13 amino acids. CDR1 SGHAT and CDR2 FQNNGV come from the germline V gene. As DNA, the CDR3 is TGTGCCAGCAGTCGTCCCGGGACGAAAGAGCAGTTCTTC. It is translated as CASSRPGTKEQFF.

Judged by abundance, this clonotype is hyperexpanded. The chain couples TRBV6-5 to TRBJ1-2; weak D call: TRBD1 (5 bases). The CDR3 loop spans 12 amino acids. Germline assignment: CDR1 MNHEY and CDR2 SVGAGI. V was clipped by 2 bases and J by 8 bases, with 9 bases between them. The DNA for the CDR3 is TGTGCCAGCAGTTACGGGGGGGAAGGCTACACCTTC. It translates to CASSYGGEGYTF.

This chain uses TRBV29-1 with TRBJ2-7; the D is unclear. The CDR3 has 14 amino acids. Germline CDR1 is SQVTM and CDR2 is ANQGSEA. V lost 4 bases, J lost 0 bases, and 13 bases lay in between. CDR3 region: CSVGSAGSSYEQYF. The CDR3 coding sequence is TGCAGCGTTGGGTCAGCCGGAAGCTCCTACGAGCAGTACTTC.

The chain employs TRBV10-3 and TRBJ1-6; 7 positions match TRBD1. Germline loops: CDR1 ENHRY, CDR2 SYGVKD. V gave up 0 bases and J gave up 8 bases; unmatched junction bases: 7. The CDR3 consists of 16 residues. The CDR3 reads CAISESTQGGYSPLHF. CDR3 DNA: TGTGCCATCAGTGAGTCGACTCAGGGGGGATATTCACCCCTCCACTTT.

This clonotype was counted once. V usage is TRBV20-1 and J usage is TRBJ2-3; possibly TRBD1 or TRBD2 for D (5 bases each). Trimming took off 3 bases at V and 2 bases at J, with 6 bases between the two ends. The length of the CDR3 is 12 residues. The germline gives CDR1 DFQATT, CDR2 SNEGSKA (reference sequence). The CDR3 reads CSASGTTDTQYF. The CDR3 nucleotides are TGCAGTGCTAGTGGGACCACAGATACGCAGTATTTT.

V gene TRBV11-2 combines with J gene TRBJ1-2, with 7 nucleotides matching TRBD1. Trimming removed 1 base from V and 4 bases from J; junction bases left unmatched: 12. The CDR3 has 17 amino acids. Germline CDR1 reads SGHAT; CDR2 reads FQNNGV. The CDR3 region has the DNA TGTGCCAGCAGCTTAGTGTCGACAGGGAGACCTATCTATGGCTACACCTTC. Its protein product is CASSLVSTGRPIYGYTF.

This chain links TRBV11-1 with TRBJ2-1, with 9 bases identical to TRBD2. Germline assignment: CDR1 SGHAT and CDR2 FQDESV (reference sequence). Trimming took 1 base from V and 3 from J; bases not matched to a gene: 4. CDR3 length: 16 residues. The CDR3 spells CASSLEGREGYNEQFF. CDR3 DNA: TGTGCCAGCAGCTTAGAAGGGCGGGAGGGCTACAATGAGCAGTTCTTC.

The V and J genes are TRBV6-1 and TRBJ2-7; TRBD1 is a possible D gene (5 bases). Trimming stripped 6 bases from V and 5 bases from J, with 11 bases between. Germline V gene lookup returns CDR1 MNHNS and CDR2 SASEGT. The CDR3 extends over 12 amino acids. Here the CDR3 DNA reads TGTGCCAGCAGCCCCGACAGTCACGAGCAGTACTTC. Residues: CASSPDSHEQYF.